This record looks at one TCR beta chain sequence and its context. Its antigen remains undetermined. No base quality values were provided; no much bigger clone lies one nucleotide off. TCRbeta CDR3 regions were amplified from genomic DNA by means of the immunoSEQ Assay, a bias-controlled multiplex PCR. As for the authors' bioinformatics: The number of nucleated cells in each sample was estimated from the amplification of reference gene primers within the assay. To quantify the absolute abundance of each unique TCRbeta CDR3 rearrangement, sequence reads were collapsed and filtered. Productive Simpson clonality was computed per sample as the square root of Simpson's diversity index over productive rearrangements. TCRdb limited this immuneACCESS table to in-frame rearrangements with V and J called. A share of clones is missing; checked studies link under half to unresolved V genes, and the rest is unexplained. V and J calls plus clone size are reproduced from that table; the DNA served to infer D and trimming. The sample profile shows 50,000 to 65,000 clones; about nine tenths of them were found once. 3.2% of the sample goes to the ten largest clones.

The CDR3 sequence holds 14 residues, the cysteine and phenylalanine included. Just the 42-base CDR3 DNA is kept, in frame starting at base 1. V is cut by 2 bases and J by 3 bases, and the space between the germline ends is 8 bases. The CDR1 and CDR2 encoded by the germline V gene (reference sequence) are LNHDA and SQIVND. This record comes from a study of blood T cell repertoires in COVID-19 (dated by TCRdb to about 2020). Regarding the research as a whole: The collaborator samples originated in the United States, Italy and Spain and spanned the acute and convalescent phases of COVID-19. The material from the prospective study consisted of cDNA or gDNA derived from T cells, B-cell-depleted T cells, or PBMCs. Subjects who had been exposed to COVID-19, were actively infected with it, or had recovered from it provided the deeply sampled blood TCRbeta repertoires that made up the dataset. A freely available public database, intended as a resource for researchers studying the immune response to SARS-CoV-2, is where the repertoires were released. The samples were drawn from the first 160 participants of the ongoing ImmuneRACE study and from over a thousand subjects provided by 6 global collaborators. Nearly every sample came with metadata listing a de-identified subject ID, COVID-19 status, age in years and sex. HLA class I and class II types, where available, came from metadata supplied by the sample provider rather than from assay-based typing. Summary of the overall study and its limitations: Clinical and demographic metadata were provided uncurated, with the amount varying by source and participant.

Collaborating institutions collected whole blood in K2EDTA tubes following their own protocols. For TCRbeta analysis, collaborator samples were shipped as frozen whole blood, as isolated PBMCs, or as DNA extracted from either sample type. Here the chain combines TRBV19 and TRBJ1-5; perhaps TRBD1 is the D gene, with 5 bases matching. Sequencing used peripheral blood. The clonotype originates from a man aged 45-65 years with active COVID-19. The sequenced DNA: TGTGCCAGTAGTATAAGCAGGGCCAATCAGCCCCAGCATTTT. This yields the protein CASSISRANQPQHF.